This TCR beta chain was identified in a study of blood T cell repertoires in COVID-19. Whole-study context: Material from acute and convalescent COVID-19 was sourced from the United States, Italy and Spain. Nucleic acid was either cDNA or gDNA, and it came from T cells, B-cell-depleted T cells, or PBMCs.

Patients from Seattle were sampled longitudinally, starting during active infection. This clone was seen more than once but under ten times. In the original processing: Amplification of reference gene primers provided the estimated nucleated cell counts. Assay used: immunoSEQ multiplex PCR; TCRdb lists only in-frame clones, some missing. Clonal size and the V and J genes are those of that table, whereas D and trimming came from the DNA. The sample carries about 500,000 clones, approximately 89% recorded once. The CDR3 totals 13 residues. The V gene's germline CDR1 is SEHNR and CDR2 FQNEAQ (reference sequence). V was shortened by 5 bases and J by 3 bases, with 11 bases between the two germline ends.

This sequence joins TRBV7-9 and TRBJ2-7, with D tentatively TRBD2 (7 bases). The origin of this receptor is a man between 18 and 29 years old with COVID-19, enrolled during active disease. The sample taken for sequencing was peripheral blood. The CDR3 sequence is CASSPGDYYEQYF. In DNA form, the CDR3 reads TGTGCCAGCAGCCCAGGGGACTACTACGAGCAGTACTTC.